The 22 T cell receptor beta chains in this list originate from one sample, sequenced in a study of blood T cell repertoires in COVID-19. Sequencing used immunoSEQ multiplex PCR; TCRdb keeps in-frame clones, though not all of them. There are 55,000 to 75,000 clones in the sample; approximately 85% occur only once, and roughly 3.9% lies in the top ten. What was sequenced was peripheral blood. These TCRs come from a man aged 50 to 59 with active COVID-19.

This chain links TRBV6-5 with TRBJ1-6; D perhaps matches TRBD1 (5 bases). With 5 bases removed from V and 5 bases from J, the gap between germline ends came to 10 bases. This CDR3 region has 14 residues. CDR1 is MNHEY and CDR2 is SVGAGI in the germline V gene. CDR3 residues: CASSPGMHNSPLHF. The DNA of the CDR3 is TGTGCCAGCAGTCCAGGGATGCATAATTCACCCCTCCACTTT.

Only a few counts were recorded for this clone. V and J are TRBV19 and TRBJ1-6; possibly TRBD1 for D (6 bases). Trimming shortened V by 4 bases and J by 9 bases, and 13 bases separated the two germline ends. CDR3 length: 14 residues. Germline values: CDR1 LNHDA, CDR2 SQIVND (reference sequence). CDR3 sequence (DNA): TGTGCCAGTAGTAACGGTCAGGGGTCTTCACCCCTCCACTTT. This sequence encodes CASSNGQGSSPLHF.

The rearrangement uses TRBV11-3 and TRBJ1-3, with 8 bases identical to TRBD1. The CDR3 runs 14 residues. V lost 1 base to trimming and J lost 9 bases; unmatched junction nucleotides: 5. The germline gives CDR1 SGHNT, CDR2 YENEEA. The CDR3 protein is CASSLGDRQSTIYF. The CDR3 DNA sequence: TGTGCCAGCAGCTTAGGGGACAGGCAATCCACCATATATTTT.

V and J are TRBV28 and TRBJ2-7, with D possibly TRBD2 on 5 matching bases. Trimming removed 6 bases from V and 4 bases from J, with 16 bases in between. CDR1 MDHEN and CDR2 SYDVKM come from the germline V gene. This CDR3 is built from 14 residues. DNA for the CDR3: TGTGCCAGCAGCTATACTAGGTTTGTATACGAGCAGTACTTC. Amino acids: CASSYTRFVYEQYF. The full variable domain, completed using reference TRBV28 and TRBJ2-7, is DVKVTQSSRYLVKRTGEKVFLECVQDMDHENMFWYRQDPGLGLRLIYFSYDVKMKEKGDIPEGYSVSREKKERFSLILESASTNQTSMYLCASSYTRFVYEQYFGPGTRLTVT.

This chain connects TRBV11-2 to TRBJ2-7; 11 nucleotides agree with TRBD2. Germline trimming cut 5 bases from V and 3 bases from J; bases unmatched to any gene: 9. There are 16 residues in the CDR3. The germline gives CDR1 SGHAT, CDR2 FQNNGV. The CDR3 nucleotides are TGTGCCAGCAGCCTTATTCGACTAGCGGGGTACTACGAGCAGTACTTC. It encodes CASSLIRLAGYYEQYF.

This sequence joins TRBV27 and TRBJ1-2; 7 bases fit TRBD1. The trim removed 2 bases at V and 8 bases at J, leaving 5 bases unmatched. CDR1 MNHEY and CDR2 SMNVEV come from the germline V gene (reference sequence). The CDR3 is 13 residues long. CDR3 sequence (DNA): TGTGCCAGCAGTTTAAACAGGGGCAGCGGCTACACCTTC. Protein product: CASSLNRGSGYTF.

This chain's CDR3 is CASSDVVDRAGENTGELFF. CDR3 DNA: TGTGCCAGCAGTGACGTCGTAGACCGAGCGGGGGAGAACACCGGGGAGCTGTTTTTT. The chain combines TRBV6-4 with TRBJ2-2, with 8 nucleotides matching TRBD2. The length of the CDR3 is 19 residues. Losses at the gene ends were 2 bases for V and 1 base for J; bases not matched to a gene: 12. Per the germline V gene, CDR1 is MRHNA and CDR2 is SNTAGT.

This clone turned up a few times. This chain connects TRBV5-1 to TRBJ2-7; 8 bases are a match to TRBD1. V gave up 4 bases and J gave up 1 base; unmatched junction bases: 1. The CDR3 spans 13 residues. Germline CDR1 is SGHRS and CDR2 is YFSETQ. The chain's CDR3 is CASSRTGSYEQYF. CDR3 nucleotides: TGCGCCAGCAGCCGGACAGGGTCCTACGAGCAGTACTTC.

In this sample, this clone turned up once. This chain joins TRBV27 and TRBJ2-5; the D gene is possibly TRBD2 (6 bases). The CDR3 runs to 14 residues. Germline V CDR1 and CDR2: MNHEY, SMNVEV (reference sequence). V lost 3 bases to trimming and J lost 6 bases, with 14 bases between them. The CDR3 protein is CASSFRSRGKTQYF. CDR3 bases: TGTGCCAGCAGTTTTAGGAGCCGGGGGAAGACCCAGTACTTC.

The V call is TRBV7-3, the J call TRBJ2-3; the match to TRBD2 covers 7 bases. The CDR3 is made up of 16 amino acids. With V trimmed by 1 base and J by 1 base, 5 bases remained unmatched. Germline CDR1 is SGHTA and CDR2 is FQGTGA. As DNA, the CDR3 is TGTGCCAGCAGCTTAAACGGCGGGGGAGGCACAGATACGCAGTATTTT. Protein sequence: CASSLNGGGGTDTQYF.

The chain joins TRBV5-1 to TRBJ1-4; 9 bases are a match to TRBD1. Germline trimming cut 3 bases from V and 8 bases from J; bases unmatched to any gene: 5. The CDR3 loop spans 14 amino acids. CDR1 SGHRS and CDR2 YFSETQ come from the germline V gene. The CDR3 is CASSWGQGGEKLFF. CDR3 nucleotide sequence: TGCGCCAGCAGCTGGGGACAGGGAGGAGAAAAACTGTTTTTT.

This chain uses TRBV6-6 with TRBJ1-2; 8 positions agree with TRBD1. Per germline, CDR1 MNHNY and CDR2 SVGAGI (reference sequence). This CDR3 comprises 15 residues. J lost 3 bases, V lost 6 bases, and 9 bases had no gene match. In DNA, the CDR3 is TGTGCCAGCAGGACCCAGGGGGCAAAGGACTATGGCTACACCTTC. Residues: CASRTQGAKDYGYTF.

This chain uses TRBV6-8 with TRBJ2-1; no clear D gene. V was shortened by 5 bases and J by 0 bases, with 11 bases between the two germline ends. This CDR3 is 15 amino acids long. The V gene's germline CDR1 is MNHGY and CDR2 SAAAGT. The CDR3, as DNA: TGTGCCAGCAGTCAAACGACGGGCTCCTACAATGAGCAGTTCTTC. Translated: CASSQTTGSYNEQFF.

This clone was picked up a small number of times. The chain couples TRBV5-1 to TRBJ1-5; no definite D call. Trimming stripped 0 bases from V and 2 bases from J, with 6 bases between. CDR3 length equals 14 residues. Germline CDR1 is SGHRS and CDR2 is YFSETQ. The CDR3 is CASSLDSRNQPQHF. For the CDR3, the DNA is TGCGCCAGCAGCTTGGACAGTCGCAATCAGCCCCAGCATTTT. The entire variable domain, with the rest obtained from reference TRBV5-1 and TRBJ1-5, is as follows: KAGVTQTPRYLIKTRGQQVTLSCSPISGHRSVSWYQQTPGQGLQFLFEYFSETQRNKGNFPGRFSGRQFSNSRSEMNVSTLELGDSALYLCASSLDSRNQPQHFGDGTRLSIL.

V is TRBV5-4 and J is TRBJ2-3, with 9 bases matching TRBD1. Germline values: CDR1 SGHNT, CDR2 YYREEE (reference sequence). J gave up 3 bases and V 4 bases, and 6 bases lay outside the gene matches. The CDR3 contains 15 residues. CDR3 loop: CASSRGGQGTDTQYF. In nucleotides, the CDR3 is TGTGCCAGCAGCCGCGGAGGACAGGGGACAGATACGCAGTATTTT.

The V gene is TRBV5-1, the J gene TRBJ2-3; 10 nucleotides line up with TRBD2. This CDR3 region has 15 residues. Losses at the gene ends were 4 bases for V and 3 bases for J; bases not matched to a gene: 5. Germline values: CDR1 SGHRS, CDR2 YFSETQ. The CDR3 DNA follows: TGCGCCAGCAGCCAGACTAGCGGGCTTACAGATACGCAGTATTTT. Protein product: CASSQTSGLTDTQYF. Full variable domain (missing parts from reference TRBV5-1 and TRBJ2-3): KAGVTQTPRYLIKTRGQQVTLSCSPISGHRSVSWYQQTPGQGLQFLFEYFSETQRNKGNFPGRFSGRQFSNSRSEMNVSTLELGDSALYLCASSQTSGLTDTQYFGPGTRLTVL.

This clone was found a few times. The genes are TRBV12-5 and TRBJ1-5; TRBD1 aligns across 7 bases. The CDR3 extends over 14 amino acids. V lost 5 bases, J lost 6 bases, and 7 bases stayed unmatched. CDR1 is LGHNT and CDR2 is FRNRAP in the germline V gene. The CDR3 loop reads CASGTRGAPQPQHF. Here the CDR3 DNA reads TGTGCTAGTGGTACCAGGGGGGCCCCTCAGCCCCAGCATTTT. The full variable domain, with the rest looked up from reference TRBV12-5 and TRBJ1-5, is DARVTQTPRHKVTEMGQEVTMRCQPILGHNTVFWYRQTMMQGLELLAYFRNRAPLDDSGMPKDRFSAEMPDATLATLKIQPSEPRDSAVYFCASGTRGAPQPQHFGDGTRLSIL.

The V call is TRBV2, the J call TRBJ1-5, with D hard to call. In germline, CDR1 is SNHLY, CDR2 FYNNEI. The CDR3 has 14 amino acids. V dropped 8 bases and J dropped 1 base, with 12 bases sitting between them. CDR3 DNA: TGTGCCAGCTCTAGATCAGAAAGCAATCAGCCCCAGCATTTT. It encodes CASSRSESNQPQHF. The variable domain in full, completed from reference TRBV2 and TRBJ1-5, reads EPEVTQTPSHQVTQMGQEVILRCVPISNHLYFYWYRQILGQKVEFLVSFYNNEISEKSEIFDDQFSVERPDGSNFTLKIRSTKLEDSAMYFCASSRSESNQPQHFGDGTRLSIL.

As concerns this clone: The DNA is omitted, as the CDR3 cannot be located on it reliably, and the CDR3 follows TCRdb's listing. This rearrangement joins TRBV2 to TRBJ2-3; TRBD1, as called in the table, went unchecked against the DNA. Termini included, the CDR3 measures 12 amino acids. The germline V gene has CDR1 SNHLY and CDR2 FYNNEI. CDR3 amino acids: CASSTSPRTQYF.

This clone occurred once. The rearrangement uses TRBV6-1 and TRBJ1-3; D unresolved. The CDR3 covers 15 residues. In germline, CDR1 is MNHNS, CDR2 SASEGT. Trimming removed 0 bases from V and 1 base from J, with 7 bases in between. The CDR3 protein is CASSEAAASGNTIYF. CDR3 bases: TGTGCCAGCAGTGAAGCCGCAGCGTCTGGAAACACCATATATTTT.

The chain has TRBV19 and TRBJ2-3; 7 positions agree with TRBD2. Trimming cost V 1 base and J 1 base; bases outside gene matches: 2. This CDR3 comprises 15 residues. Germline assignment: CDR1 LNHDA and CDR2 SQIVND (reference sequence). CDR3 amino acids: CASSIGAGGTDTQYF. The CDR3, as DNA: TGTGCCAGTAGTATAGGGGCGGGGGGCACAGATACGCAGTATTTT.

The chain joins TRBV30 to TRBJ2-3; TRBD2 matches at 10 bases. The CDR3 is 14 residues long. Germline-derived CDR1 and CDR2 are GTSNPN and SVGIG (reference sequence). The V and J ends lost 5 bases and 3 bases, in that order; junction bases with no gene match: 5. The CDR3 here is CAWSPGLATDTQYF. The CDR3 bases are TGTGCCTGGTCACCGGGACTAGCGACAGATACGCAGTATTTT.